Listed here are 31 T cell receptor beta chains from one sample, sequenced in a study of T cell responses to AZD1222 COVID-19 vaccine. Generated by immunoSEQ multiplex PCR, the TCRdb table keeps only in-frame clones and is missing some. The sample lists roughly 140,000 clones; 88% were seen once. This specimen was peripheral blood, taken on day 0 of MenACWY control vaccination. These receptors originate from an adult in good health.

This clone was found once. The chain joins TRBV20-1 to TRBJ1-2; no firm D call. Looked up from germline, CDR1 is DFQATT and CDR2 is SNEGSKA (reference sequence). The V and J ends lost 7 bases and 3 bases respectively, with 9 bases between them. The CDR3 has 11 residues. The CDR3 DNA follows: TGCAGTGTCCGGAAGGACTATGGCTACACCTTC. Its translation is CSVRKDYGYTF.

The rearrangement uses TRBV3-1 (or the pseudogene TRBV3-2) and TRBJ1-3, with D possibly matching TRBD1 (5 bases). Trimming left V 5 bases short and J 4 bases short, with 12 bases between. Germline V CDR1 and CDR2: LGHDT, YNNKEL (reference sequence). CDR3 length: 14 amino acids. The CDR3 protein is CASSLGRAGNTIYF. The CDR3 nucleotides are TGTGCCAGCAGCTTGGGGCGGGCAGGAAACACCATATATTTT.

To note about this clone: Other DNA sequences in this sample translate to the same CDR3. The rearrangement uses TRBV7-2 and TRBJ2-5; maybe TRBD2 (5 bases). The CDR3 contains 14 residues. Trimming removed 0 bases from V and 5 bases from J, with 10 bases in between. Germline-derived CDR1 and CDR2 are SGHTA and FQGNSA. The CDR3 region has the DNA TGTGCCAGCAGCTTAGCCGGGGTCGGGGAGACCCAGTACTTC. Its protein is CASSLAGVGETQYF.

This chain links TRBV19 with TRBJ1-2; 9 bases are a match to TRBD1. Germline CDR1 is LNHDA and CDR2 is SQIVND (reference sequence). This CDR3 region has 15 residues. The ends lost 9 bases at V and 5 bases at J; junction bases unmatched: 13. CDR3 nucleotides: TGTGCCAGGCGGGGACAGGGAGCAATTGTTTATGGCTACACCTTC. It is translated as CARRGQGAIVYGYTF.

Comment on this clone: The same CDR3 is also encoded by other DNA sequences in this sample. The chain combines TRBV5-6 with TRBJ1-5; the D is unclear. Trimming took off 0 bases at V and 2 bases at J, with 0 bases between the two ends. The CDR3 spans 12 residues. Germline V CDR1 and CDR2: SGHDT, YYEEEE. The CDR3 coding sequence is TGTGCCAGCAGCTTGGGCAATCAGCCCCAGCATTTT. Translated: CASSLGNQPQHF.

The chain uses TRBV9 and TRBJ2-2; 8 bases agree with TRBD2. The length of the CDR3 is 15 residues. V dropped 3 bases and J dropped 8; count of bases not matched to a gene: 9. Germline CDR1 and CDR2: SGDLS and YYNGEE. Here the CDR3 reads CASSAESSGLGELFF. CDR3 DNA: TGTGCCAGCAGCGCGGAGTCTAGCGGGTTGGGGGAGCTGTTTTTT.

The rearrangement joins TRBV5-6 to TRBJ1-4; 10 bases align to TRBD1. The CDR3 length is 18 residues. Germline CDR1 reads SGHDT; CDR2 reads YYEEEE. With 4 bases clipped from V and 8 bases from J, the junction kept 17 bases outside the gene matches. This chain's CDR3 is CASSQGQGFSLMEEKLFF. The CDR3 DNA follows: TGTGCCAGCAGCCAGGGACAGGGGTTCAGCCTAATGGAGGAAAAACTGTTTTTT.

CDR3 in DNA: TGTGCCAGCAGCTATACCCGGAGAGATACGCAGTATTTT. It translates to CASSYTRRDTQYF. This chain uses TRBV7-6 with TRBJ2-3; no definite D call. CDR3 size: 13 residues. V lost 4 bases and J lost 5, with 10 bases in between. The germline V gene encodes CDR1 SGHVS and CDR2 FNYEAQ.

The rearrangement uses TRBV6-7 and TRBJ1-5; perhaps TRBD1 as D (6 bases). TRBV6-7 is designated an ORF whose function remains uncertain. V lost 2 bases and J 0 bases, leaving 14 bases between the germline ends. The CDR3 is made up of 17 amino acids. This CDR3 is CASSYQGQSFSNQPQHF. The DNA for the CDR3 is TGTGCCAGCAGTTACCAGGGACAATCGTTTAGCAATCAGCCCCAGCATTTT.

On this clone itself: The same CDR3 can be traced to other DNA sequences in this sample. The chain uses TRBV7-8 and TRBJ1-5; no reliable D call. Between the trimmed V and J ends, which lost 1 base and 3 bases, there was a span of 1 base. Germline CDR1 SGHVS, CDR2 FQNEAQ. This CDR3 region has 12 residues. For the CDR3, the DNA is TGTGCCAGCAGCTTAGTCAATCAGCCCCAGCATTTT. Its translation is CASSLVNQPQHF.

The genes are TRBV30 and TRBJ2-7; D possibly matches TRBD1 or TRBD2 (5 bases each). The length of the CDR3 is 13 residues. Trimming took 1 base from V and 2 from J, leaving 9 bases between them. Germline V gives CDR1 GTSNPN, CDR2 SVGIG (reference sequence). CDR3 amino acids: CAWSGDGAYEQYF. Here the CDR3 DNA reads TGTGCCTGGAGTGGGGACGGAGCCTACGAGCAGTACTTC. Full variable domain (outside the CDR3, taken from reference TRBV30 and TRBJ2-7): SQTIHQWPATLVQPVGSPLSLECTVEGTSNPNLYWYRQAAGRGLQLLFYSVGIGQISSEVPQNLSASRPQDRQFILSSKKLLLSDSGFYLCAWSGDGAYEQYFGPGTRLTVT.

Only one count was recorded for this clone. The chain couples TRBV15 to TRBJ1-5; D ambiguous. The germline CDR1 and CDR2 sequences are LNHNV and YYDKDF (reference sequence). V lost 0 bases and J lost 7, with 13 bases in between. The CDR3 is 15 amino acids. CDR3 sequence reads: CATSREHLAGQPQHF. DNA of the CDR3: TGTGCCACCAGCAGAGAACACCTAGCGGGGCAGCCCCAGCATTTT.

The genes are TRBV6-4 and TRBJ2-7; 16 bases are a match to TRBD2. The germline CDR1 and CDR2 sequences are MRHNA and SNTAGT. The CDR3 sequence is 15 residues long. V trimming: 6 bases; J trimming: 6 bases; junction bases outside the gene matches: 5. CDR3 sequence: CASRPGLAGGSEQYF. The CDR3 region has the DNA TGTGCCAGCAGACCGGGACTAGCGGGGGGGAGCGAGCAGTACTTC.

The chain carries TRBV4-3 and TRBJ2-7, with D tentatively TRBD2 (6 bases). Germline CDR1 LGHNA, CDR2 YSLEER. V was cut by 1 base and J by 2 bases, with 9 bases left in between. CDR3 length equals 14 residues. The CDR3 loop is CASSQVGGTYEQYF. For the CDR3, the DNA is TGCGCCAGCAGCCAAGTTGGGGGGACCTACGAGCAGTACTTC.

V gene TRBV5-1 combines with J gene TRBJ2-3, with TRBD1 matching 7 bases. With V trimmed by 5 bases and J by 1 base, 4 bases remained unmatched. Germline CDR1 SGHRS, CDR2 YFSETQ. This CDR3 comprises 14 residues. CDR3 amino acids: CASSQQGRTDTQYF. In DNA, the CDR3 is TGCGCCAGCAGTCAACAGGGGCGCACAGATACGCAGTATTTT. Full variable domain (outside the CDR3, taken from reference TRBV5-1 and TRBJ2-3): KAGVTQTPRYLIKTRGQQVTLSCSPISGHRSVSWYQQTPGQGLQFLFEYFSETQRNKGNFPGRFSGRQFSNSRSEMNVSTLELGDSALYLCASSQQGRTDTQYFGPGTRLTVL.

The CDR3 protein is CASSRTGDHEQYF. Written as DNA, the CDR3 is TGTGCCAGCAGTCGTACAGGGGACCACGAGCAGTACTTC. The chain couples TRBV6-5 to TRBJ2-7, with 7 bases fitting TRBD1. The CDR3 contains 13 residues. Germline CDR1 is MNHEY and CDR2 is SVGAGI. J gave up 5 bases and V 5 bases, and 6 bases lay outside the gene matches.

This chain connects TRBV30 to TRBJ2-5; unclear D gene. Germline V gives CDR1 GTSNPN, CDR2 SVGIG (reference sequence). Trimming removed 5 bases from V and 5 bases from J, with 9 bases in between. The CDR3 sequence is 11 residues long. The CDR3 sequence is CAWASTETQYF. For the CDR3, the DNA is TGTGCCTGGGCTAGTACGGAGACCCAGTACTTC. Full variable domain (missing parts from reference TRBV30 and TRBJ2-5): SQTIHQWPATLVQPVGSPLSLECTVEGTSNPNLYWYRQAAGRGLQLLFYSVGIGQISSEVPQNLSASRPQDRQFILSSKKLLLSDSGFYLCAWASTETQYFGPGTRLLVL.

The chain is built from TRBV28 and TRBJ2-5; either TRBD1 or TRBD2 may fit D (5 bases each). The CDR3 covers 13 residues. Trimming removed 3 bases at V and 9 bases at J, with 14 bases between. Per germline, CDR1 MDHEN and CDR2 SYDVKM. CDR3 nucleotide sequence: TGTGCCAGCAGTTTGCCGGGGCCTGCGCCCCAGTACTTC. Protein: CASSLPGPAPQYF.

The chain couples TRBV29-1 to TRBJ2-5; D gene unclear. Germline V gene lookup returns CDR1 SQVTM and CDR2 ANQGSEA. V lost 5 bases and J 1 base, leaving 8 bases between the germline ends. The length of the CDR3 is 12 residues. The CDR3 nucleotides read TGCAGCGTTTCAAAGGTCCAAGAGACCCAGTACTTC. This translates into CSVSKVQETQYF.

The chain combines TRBV6-5 with TRBJ2-1; a possible D gene is TRBD2 (5 bases). Germline V gene lookup returns CDR1 MNHEY and CDR2 SVGAGI. The CDR3 has 15 residues. Trimming left V 7 bases short and J 0 bases short, with 13 bases between. CDR3 in DNA: TGTGCCAGCACCAAGAGGGTATTCTCCTACAATGAGCAGTTCTTC. This sequence encodes CASTKRVFSYNEQFF.

The chain links TRBV5-5 to TRBJ2-5; no clear D gene. The V end lost 0 bases, the J end lost 4 bases, and 4 bases lay between the germline ends. The CDR3 runs to 12 residues. Germline values: CDR1 SGHKS, CDR2 YYEKEE (reference sequence). The CDR3 sequence is CASSLDRETQYF. The CDR3 nucleotides read TGTGCCAGCAGCTTGGATAGAGAGACCCAGTACTTC.

J is TRBJ2-2 and V is TRBV29-1, with D possibly being TRBD1 or TRBD2 (5 bases each). CDR1 and CDR2 (germline): SQVTM, ANQGSEA. There are 14 residues in the CDR3. The V end lost 4 bases, the J end lost 4 bases, and 13 bases lay between the germline ends. The CDR3 DNA sequence: TGCAGCGTTGGAGAGGGGCCTGGCACCGGGGAGCTGTTTTTT. Translated, it gives CSVGEGPGTGELFF.

The genes are TRBV28 and TRBJ2-3, with TRBD1 identical over 11 bases. Germline trimming cut 6 bases from V and 4 bases from J; bases unmatched to any gene: 0. CDR3 size: 13 residues. Germline V gene sequence: CDR1 MDHEN, CDR2 SYDVKM. The CDR3 loop is CASRGQGADTQYF. The CDR3 nucleotides read TGTGCCAGCAGGGGACAGGGGGCAGATACGCAGTATTTT.

The genes are TRBV19 and TRBJ1-5; a possible D gene is TRBD1 (5 bases). Trimming removed 2 bases at V and 6 bases at J, with 11 bases between. CDR3 size: 14 residues. Germline CDR1 and CDR2: LNHDA and SQIVND (reference sequence). This CDR3 reads CASSIWGLGQPQHF. The CDR3 DNA reads as TGTGCCAGTAGTATATGGGGGTTGGGTCAGCCCCAGCATTTT. The whole variable domain, remainder taken from reference TRBV19 and TRBJ1-5, is DGGITQSPKYLFRKEGQNVTLSCEQNLNHDAMYWYRQDPGQGLRLIYYSQIVNDFQKGDIAEGYSVSREKKESFPLTVTSAQKNPTAFYLCASSIWGLGQPQHFGDGTRLSIL.

This chain uses TRBV28 with TRBJ2-7, with 10 bases lining up with TRBD2. From germline, CDR1 is MDHEN and CDR2 SYDVKM. Losses at the gene ends were 6 bases for V and 4 bases for J; bases not matched to a gene: 15. The CDR3 has 17 residues. The CDR3 DNA reads as TGTGCCAGCAGCCCTGACCGGCCTAGCGGGAGCATTTACGAGCAGTACTTC. Its translation: CASSPDRPSGSIYEQYF.

This clone has more than one count but fewer than ten. The chain combines TRBV28 with TRBJ2-7; D tentatively reads TRBD1 or TRBD2 (5 bases each). The CDR3 runs 13 residues. CDR1 and CDR2 (germline): MDHEN, SYDVKM. Trimming pared 6 bases from V and 4 bases from J, leaving 13 bases between. The CDR3 nucleotides read TGTGCCAGCAGGAGGCTGGGGACGTACGAGCAGTACTTC. The encoded protein is CASRRLGTYEQYF.

The chain is built from TRBV28 and TRBJ2-1, with TRBD1 as a possible D gene (6 bases). The germline CDR1 and CDR2 sequences are MDHEN and SYDVKM. Trimming stripped 5 bases from V and 10 bases from J, with 15 bases between. This CDR3 spans 13 amino acids. The chain's CDR3 is CASSQTGTWEQFF. Written as DNA, the CDR3 is TGTGCCAGCAGTCAAACGGGGACATGGGAGCAGTTCTTC. Looking up the rest from reference TRBV28 and TRBJ2-1 gives the full variable domain: DVKVTQSSRYLVKRTGEKVFLECVQDMDHENMFWYRQDPGLGLRLIYFSYDVKMKEKGDIPEGYSVSREKKERFSLILESASTNQTSMYLCASSQTGTWEQFFGPGTRLTVL.

V gene TRBV9 combines with J gene TRBJ2-7, with TRBD2 identical over 9 bases. Germline values: CDR1 SGDLS, CDR2 YYNGEE. V was clipped by 3 bases and J by 7 bases; unmatched bases: 8. The CDR3 spans 14 residues. The chain's CDR3 is CASSGVAGVKEQYF. DNA of the CDR3: TGTGCCAGCAGCGGCGTAGCGGGAGTAAAAGAGCAGTACTTC.

The J gene is TRBJ1-1, the V gene TRBV5-4, with D unresolved. Germline loops: CDR1 SGHNT, CDR2 YYREEE (reference sequence). The V and J ends lost 4 bases and 1 base respectively, with 11 bases between them. The CDR3 sequence is 14 residues long. In nucleotides, the CDR3 is TGTGCCAGCAGCCCTTGGCGGTCGAACACTGAAGCTTTCTTT. Protein: CASSPWRSNTEAFF.

This clone has a handful of counts. V is TRBV6-2 or TRBV6-3 and J is TRBJ1-5, with a possible D match to TRBD1 (5 bases). V was pared by 6 bases and J by 8 bases, with 14 bases between. Germline V lookup: CDR1 MNHEY, CDR2 SVGEGT. The CDR3 spans 13 residues. CDR3 DNA: TGTGCCAGCAGCCCCCGGGGCGGTAAGCCCCAGCATTTT. Encoded protein: CASSPRGGKPQHF.

This clone turned up a few times. The chain combines TRBV5-8 with TRBJ1-6; TRBD1 agrees at 7 bases. The V gene end was trimmed by 5 bases and the J gene end by 4 bases; junction bases not matched to a gene: 9. This CDR3 has 16 residues. Germline assignment: CDR1 SGHTS and CDR2 YDEGEE. In DNA form, the CDR3 reads TGTGCCAGCAGTCTGAGCCGGGACAGATATAATTCACCCCTCCACTTT. This translates into CASSLSRDRYNSPLHF.